The 26 T cell receptor beta chains in this list originate from one sample, sequenced in a study of metastatic and nonmetastatic thyroid tumors. TCRdb re-analyzed the PCR reads using MiXCR. The data show some 15,000 clones, roughly 14% seen once. Nobody among the patients had been given any treatment before thyroid surgery. Material for sequencing was blood. The receptors here all came from a female donor with papillary thyroid cancer or a benign thyroid nodule (not recorded which). Some clones in this sample may be carry-over from other donors' samples.

V usage is TRBV2 and J usage is TRBJ1-5, with D uncertain. The CDR3 is 12 residues long. Germline values: CDR1 SNHLY, CDR2 FYNNEI. Here the CDR3 DNA reads TGTGCGAGCCAGGTGGGTTCTCAGCCCCAGCATTTT. This encodes CASQVGSQPQHF.

This clone was seen at least ten times. This chain connects TRBV28 to TRBJ1-4; perhaps TRBD1 as D (6 bases). V was trimmed by 9 bases and J by 3 bases, leaving 11 bases between them. CDR3 length: 13 amino acids. The germline gives CDR1 MDHEN, CDR2 SYDVKM. This CDR3 reads CASASGANEKLFF. The CDR3 nucleotides are TGTGCCAGTGCGTCAGGGGCTAATGAAAAACTGTTTTTT.

Only a few counts were recorded for this clone. This rearrangement joins TRBV28 to TRBJ1-2; D is possibly TRBD1 (6 bases). Germline CDR1 and CDR2: MDHEN and SYDVKM. V was clipped by 3 bases and J by 4 bases, with 12 bases between them. This CDR3 has 14 residues. This CDR3 reads CASSFAGVGYGYTF. The CDR3 nucleotides read TGTGCCAGCAGTTTTGCAGGGGTTGGCTATGGCTACACCTTC.

Details on this clone: A much larger clone is a single base away; this may be a read error. V and J are TRBV13 and TRBJ2-5; 7 bases are a match to TRBD1. Per the germline V gene, CDR1 is PRHDT and CDR2 is FYEKMQ (reference sequence). The CDR3 totals 13 residues. CDR3 bases: TGTGTCAGCAGCTCGGGACAGCGAGGGACCCAGTACTTC. Translation: CVSSSGQRGTQYF.

This clone was counted between two and nine times. The V call is TRBV6-1, the J call TRBJ2-7; 9 bases match TRBD1. The V segment lost 5 bases and the J segment 7 bases; nucleotides outside the gene matches: 12. Germline V gene data show CDR1 as MNHNS and CDR2 as SASEGT. This CDR3 spans 15 amino acids. The CDR3 DNA follows: TGTGCCAGCAGTCAGCCCGGACAGGGGAAATCTGAGCAGTACTTC. The encoded protein is CASSQPGQGKSEQYF.

This clone was picked up a small number of times. This CDR3 is CASSLTSGLNTGELFF. In nucleotides, the CDR3 is TGTGCCAGCAGTTTGACCAGCGGGCTGAACACCGGGGAGCTGTTTTTT. This rearrangement joins TRBV28 to TRBJ2-2; TRBD2 is a possible D gene (6 bases). V shed 3 bases and J shed 1 base, with 12 bases lying between them. The CDR3 length is 16 residues. From germline, CDR1 is MDHEN and CDR2 SYDVKM.

This clone came up many times. The chain joins TRBV11-2 to TRBJ2-1; tentative D call: TRBD2 (5 bases). The CDR3 spans 15 residues. V lost 5 bases and J 0 bases, leaving 11 bases between the germline ends. The germline gives CDR1 SGHAT, CDR2 FQNNGV. DNA of the CDR3: TGTGCCAGCAGCATCGGGATAGGCTCCTACAATGAGCAGTTCTTC. It specifies CASSIGIGSYNEQFF.

This clone was counted a few times. V is TRBV4-1 and J is TRBJ2-7; 9 bases are a match to TRBD1. With V trimmed by 5 bases and J by 4 bases, 9 bases remained unmatched. The length of the CDR3 is 15 residues. Germline loops: CDR1 MGHRA, CDR2 YSYEKL. This chain's CDR3 is CASSSPGTGIYEQYF. CDR3 nucleotides: TGCGCCAGCAGCTCTCCCGGGACAGGGATATACGAGCAGTACTTC.

Judged by abundance, this clone is medium-sized. This chain uses TRBV6-5 with TRBJ1-6; tentative D call: TRBD1 (5 bases). Per germline, CDR1 MNHEY and CDR2 SVGAGI. V was clipped by 2 bases and J by 7 bases, with 18 bases between them. The CDR3 has 17 residues. The CDR3 sequence is CASSYASPGVLNSPLHF. CDR3 nucleotide sequence: TGTGCCAGCAGTTACGCTAGTCCGGGGGTACTGAATTCACCCCTCCACTTT.

This clone showed up many times. The V call is TRBV4-1, the J call TRBJ1-2, with 9 positions matching TRBD1. This CDR3 has 17 residues. Germline V CDR1 and CDR2: MGHRA, YSYEKL. V shed 3 bases, J shed 6 bases, and the junction held 14 bases outside the gene matches. The DNA of the CDR3 is TGCGCCAGCAGCCAGAAAGCGGCACAGGGGGCGAAAAATGGCTACACCTTC. Translation: CASSQKAAQGAKNGYTF.

In regard to this clone: Since a much larger clone is just one base distant, this may be a read error. The same CDR3 also results from other DNA sequences found in this sample. The chain links TRBV3-1 to TRBJ2-3; D assignment may be TRBD1 or TRBD2 (5 bases each). V was trimmed by 6 bases and J by 7 bases, leaving 14 bases between them. Germline V CDR1 and CDR2: LGHDT, YNNKEL (reference sequence). This CDR3 comprises 13 residues. The CDR3 spells CASSPTPGHTQYF. Here the CDR3 DNA reads TGTGCCAGCAGTCCTACTCCGGGGCATACGCAGTATTTT.

Worth noting for this clone: This CDR3 is missing its conserved last phenylalanine or tryptophan, likely due to a read error. Other DNA sequences of this sample code for an identical CDR3. The chain is built from TRBV30 and TRBJ2-2; 8 bases align to TRBD1. The CDR3 extends over 16 amino acids. Trimming at V came to 3 bases and at J to 5 bases, leaving 11 bases not matched to a gene. Germline V lookup: CDR1 GTSNPN, CDR2 SVGIG (reference sequence). The CDR3 here is CAWRAGQAPWTGELFL. CDR3 DNA sequence: TGTGCCTGGAGGGCGGGACAGGCACCGTGGACCGGGGAGCTGTTTCTT.

This clone has ten or more counts. The CDR3 nucleotides read TGTGCCAGCAGCTTGGGTCTACCGAAAGAGACCCAGTACTTC. Amino acids: CASSLGLPKETQYF. The genes are TRBV7-9 and TRBJ2-5; D not certain. CDR1 is SEHNR, CDR2 FQNEAQ, per germline (reference sequence). The V gene lost 3 bases and the J gene lost 3 bases, with 11 bases spanning the gap. The CDR3 spans 14 residues.

This chain connects TRBV6-1 to TRBJ2-3; maybe TRBD1 (6 bases). The germline CDR1 and CDR2 sequences are MNHNS and SASEGT. Trimming removed 6 bases at V and 0 bases at J, with 13 bases between. The CDR3 length is 15 residues. The CDR3 protein is CASRRDRPSTDTQYF. The CDR3 DNA reads as TGTGCCAGCAGACGTGACAGGCCTAGCACAGATACGCAGTATTTT.

This clone was seen repeatedly, ten times or more. The chain employs TRBV5-5 and TRBJ2-7, with a weak D call TRBD2 (5 bases). The CDR3 spans 11 residues. The V gene's germline CDR1 is SGHKS and CDR2 YYEKEE (reference sequence). V was trimmed by 2 bases and J by 12 bases, leaving 12 bases between them. The CDR3 region has the DNA TGTGCCAGCAGCTTCAGCGGTCTCCCGTACTTC. It translates to CASSFSGLPYF.

This clone was recorded many times. Being one base from a much bigger clone, this may be a read error. The chain couples TRBV6-1 to TRBJ2-1; 8 bases map to TRBD2. This CDR3 has 15 residues. J was trimmed by 9 bases and V by 4 bases; bases with no gene match: 11. CDR1 and CDR2 (germline): MNHNS, SASEGT. The CDR3 reads CASSGAAGEWSEQFF. The CDR3 DNA follows: TGTGCCAGCAGTGGGGCAGCGGGAGAGTGGAGTGAGCAGTTCTTC.

CDR3 DNA: TGCAGTGCTAGAGATCTGGACAGACTACAAGAGACCCAGTACTTC. Its protein product is CSARDLDRLQETQYF. The chain combines TRBV20-1 with TRBJ2-5, with a weak D call TRBD1 (6 bases). CDR1 and CDR2 from the germline V gene are DFQATT and SNEGSKA (reference sequence). Deletions cut 0 bases from V and 2 bases from J, with 13 bases between. The length of the CDR3 is 15 residues.

In its sample, this clone was seen many times. This chain connects TRBV30 to TRBJ1-5; D is undetermined. The CDR3 totals 13 residues. Between the trimmed V and J ends, which lost 2 bases and 5 bases, there was a span of 10 bases. Looked up from germline, CDR1 is GTSNPN and CDR2 is SVGIG (reference sequence). CDR3 sequence (DNA): TGTGCCTGGAGTAGACACTCCGATCAGCCCCAGCATTTT. Amino acid sequence: CAWSRHSDQPQHF.

This clone has a count of ten or more. The V gene is TRBV9, the J gene TRBJ2-7, with TRBD1 identical over 12 bases. The CDR3 covers 14 residues. Germline CDR1 reads SGDLS; CDR2 reads YYNGEE. Losses at the gene ends were 6 bases for V and 5 bases for J; bases not matched to a gene: 6. The CDR3 is CASKTGTGGDEQYF. The CDR3 DNA is TGTGCCAGCAAAACCGGGACAGGGGGCGACGAGCAGTACTTC.

This clone was picked up a small number of times. The V gene is TRBV6-1, the J gene TRBJ1-3; D call uncertain. Trimming took 1 base from V and 0 from J, leaving 10 bases between them. Germline lookup yields CDR1 MNHNS and CDR2 SASEGT. This CDR3 spans 16 amino acids. The CDR3 DNA is TGTGCCAGCAGTGAAGGGTTGGCAGCCTCTGGAAACACCATATATTTT. Its protein is CASSEGLAASGNTIYF.

This clone appeared many times. This rearrangement joins TRBV11-2 to TRBJ2-1; no firm D call. The germline gives CDR1 SGHAT, CDR2 FQNNGV. The CDR3 is 11 residues long. The V gene lost 5 bases and the J gene lost 4 bases, with 3 bases spanning the gap. CDR3 sequence: CASSRYNEQFF. The DNA for the CDR3 is TGTGCCAGCAGCCGATACAATGAGCAGTTCTTC.

This clone is judged medium-sized (0.01 to 0.1%). The chain has TRBV6-1 and TRBJ1-2; 9 bases map to TRBD1. This CDR3 region has 16 residues. Per the germline V gene, CDR1 is MNHNS and CDR2 is SASEGT. J lost 6 bases, V lost 2 bases, and 10 bases had no gene match. CDR3 region: CASSESVGQGSNGYTF. The CDR3 nucleotides are TGTGCCAGCAGTGAAAGTGTGGGACAGGGATCGAATGGCTACACCTTC.

This clone was observed at least ten times. The rearrangement joins TRBV4-1 to TRBJ2-7; TRBD2 matches 9 bases. This CDR3 is 17 amino acids long. Per the germline V gene, CDR1 is MGHRA and CDR2 is YSYEKL. Unmatched junction bases numbered 18, after V lost 0 bases and J lost 12 bases. In DNA form, the CDR3 reads TGCGCCAGCAGCCAAGATCTTGGGGGACTAGCTCCAACGTGGAGGTACTTC. Its translation: CASSQDLGGLAPTWRYF.

The V gene is TRBV6-6, the J gene TRBJ2-2; D is possibly TRBD1 (5 bases). This CDR3 contains 16 residues. V was pared by 2 bases and J by 9 bases, with 19 bases between. Germline values: CDR1 MNHNY, CDR2 SVGAGI (reference sequence). The CDR3, as DNA: TGTGCCAGCAGTTACAGGGGCCGATACGAGGCCAGGGAGCTGTTTTTT. It translates to CASSYRGRYEARELFF.

This clone qualifies as medium-sized. J is TRBJ1-1 and V is TRBV10-1; D uncertain. V lost 7 bases, J lost 5 bases, and 11 bases lay in between. The CDR3 contains 12 residues. Germline V gene data show CDR1 as WNHNN and CDR2 as SYGVQD (reference sequence). CDR3 coding DNA: TGCGCCAGCAAGGGTGGTGGAACTGAAGCTTTCTTT. It yields the protein CASKGGGTEAFF.

This clone was detected only a few times. The chain is built from TRBV2 and TRBJ1-2; no reliable D call. Trimming shortened V by 4 bases and J by 4 bases, and 7 bases separated the two germline ends. The CDR3 is 12 residues long. Germline V gene sequence: CDR1 SNHLY, CDR2 FYNNEI. The CDR3 nucleotides read TGTGCCAGCAGTGTTAGCTCCTATGGCTACACCTTC. Amino acid sequence: CASSVSSYGYTF.